This passage covers 12 T cell receptor beta chains from one sample sequenced in a study of cytomegalovirus exposure and HLA in healthy donors. PCR amplification relied on 60 Vbeta primers (plus 13 Jbeta primers). Method: immunoSEQ multiplex PCR; TCRdb's copy keeps in-frame clones and lacks some. The table shows about 120,000 clones, with approximately 8% occurring only once. The material sequenced was PBMCs. These receptors all stem from a woman between 35 and 50 years old in good health and CMV-seropositive.

As to this clone: The same CDR3 can be traced to other DNA sequences in this sample. This chain connects TRBV19 to TRBJ1-1, with D possibly matching TRBD1 (6 bases). Germline CDR1 reads LNHDA; CDR2 reads SQIVND (reference sequence). V was clipped by 6 bases and J by 5 bases, with 22 bases between them. This CDR3 comprises 16 residues. Here the CDR3 reads CASSMGSGGHGTEAFF. The CDR3 DNA sequence: TGTGCCAGTAGCATGGGCTCGGGGGGACATGGGACTGAAGCTTTCTTT.

This chain joins TRBV11-3 and TRBJ1-1; D gene ambiguous. Per the germline V gene, CDR1 is SGHNT and CDR2 is YENEEA. V lost 5 bases and J lost 5, with 12 bases in between. CDR3 length: 13 residues. CDR3 in DNA: TGTGCCAGCAGCGCTCGAATGGAGACTGAAGCTTTCTTT. This translates into CASSARMETEAFF.

This clone has more than one count but fewer than ten. The genes are TRBV19 and TRBJ1-1, with unresolved D. V was trimmed by 5 bases and J by 0 bases, leaving 7 bases between them. The germline CDR1 and CDR2 sequences are LNHDA and SQIVND (reference sequence). The CDR3 contains 13 residues. CDR3 loop: CASSPSLNTEAFF. The CDR3 DNA reads as TGTGCCAGTAGTCCCAGTTTGAACACTGAAGCTTTCTTT.

J is TRBJ1-1 and V is TRBV7-9; D not resolved. Germline V lookup: CDR1 SEHNR, CDR2 FQNEAQ (reference sequence). This CDR3 has 15 residues. Trimming shortened V by 0 bases and J by 4 bases, and 12 bases separated the two germline ends. The CDR3 nucleotides are TGTGCCAGCAGCTTAGCATCGGGTGGAATCACTGAAGCTTTCTTT. Translation: CASSLASGGITEAFF.

The table lists this clone with a few counts. CDR3 in amino acids: CASATGTGEQYF. The DNA of the CDR3 is TGTGCCTCAGCAACAGGGACGGGCGAGCAGTACTTC. The rearrangement uses TRBV27 and TRBJ2-7, with a tentative D call TRBD1 (6 bases). V lost 11 bases and J 6 bases, leaving 17 bases between the germline ends. Per germline, CDR1 MNHEY and CDR2 SMNVEV (reference sequence). The length of the CDR3 is 12 residues.

The chain is built from TRBV2 and TRBJ2-5, with TRBD1 identical over 9 bases. Looked up from germline, CDR1 is SNHLY and CDR2 is FYNNEI. V dropped 7 bases and J dropped 3; count of bases not matched to a gene: 9. The CDR3 has 15 amino acids. The CDR3 bases are TGTGCCAGCACCTCCGGACAGGGGTGGAAAGAGACCCAGTACTTC. Its translation: CASTSGQGWKETQYF.

This clone was detected only a few times. The rearrangement uses TRBV28 and TRBJ1-2, with unresolved D. The V end was cut by 8 bases, the J end by 0 bases, with 10 bases between. The CDR3 length is 13 residues. CDR1 and CDR2 (germline): MDHEN, SYDVKM. The CDR3 DNA sequence: TGTGCCAGCCGCGTTACCTCTAACTATGGCTACACCTTC. This encodes CASRVTSNYGYTF.

About this clone: A read error may produce the germline difference seen at one junction end. The gene calls are TRBV5-1 and TRBJ1-2, with D possibly being TRBD1 (6 bases). This CDR3 contains 13 residues. Germline CDR1 reads SGHRS; CDR2 reads YFSETQ. The DNA for the CDR3 is TGCGCCAGAAGCTTGCCCCCAGGGGAAGGCTACACCTTC. Its protein product is CARSLPPGEGYTF.

The chain links TRBV7-9 to TRBJ1-1; 7 bases map to TRBD1. The length of the CDR3 is 15 residues. Per germline, CDR1 SEHNR and CDR2 FQNEAQ (reference sequence). Trimming took 6 bases from V and 3 from J; bases not matched to a gene: 10. The chain's CDR3 is CASRFPGQWDTEAFF. The CDR3 region has the DNA TGTGCCAGCAGATTTCCGGGACAGTGGGACACTGAAGCTTTCTTT.

The V call is TRBV28, the J call TRBJ1-5; 7 bases line up with TRBD1. Germline CDR1 MDHEN, CDR2 SYDVKM. The CDR3 consists of 16 residues. The V segment lost 6 bases and the J segment 0 bases; nucleotides outside the gene matches: 8. The chain's CDR3 is CASRPGTDYSNQPQHF. The CDR3 nucleotides are TGTGCCAGCAGGCCCGGGACAGATTATAGCAATCAGCCCCAGCATTTT. The variable domain in full, with the rest retrieved from reference TRBV28 and TRBJ1-5, is DVKVTQSSRYLVKRTGEKVFLECVQDMDHENMFWYRQDPGLGLRLIYFSYDVKMKEKGDIPEGYSVSREKKERFSLILESASTNQTSMYLCASRPGTDYSNQPQHFGDGTRLSIL.

The rearrangement links TRBV18 to TRBJ2-7, with D maybe TRBD1 (6 bases). Germline loops: CDR1 KGHSH, CDR2 LQKENI. The V gene lost 3 bases and the J gene lost 3 bases, with 9 bases spanning the gap. CDR3 length: 13 amino acids. The CDR3 region has the DNA TGTGCCAGCTCACCGGAGGACAGCTACGAGCAGTACTTC. This gives the protein CASSPEDSYEQYF. The variable domain in full, completed from reference TRBV18 and TRBJ2-7, reads NAGVMQNPRHLVRRRGQEARLRCSPMKGHSHVYWYRQLPEEGLKFMVYLQKENIIDESGMPKERFSAEFPKEGPSILRIQQVVRGDSAAYFCASSPEDSYEQYFGPGTRLTVT.

In this sample, this clone turned up a few times. The junction and the germline gene differ at one end; a read error may be behind it. The chain employs TRBV7-9 and TRBJ2-5; 9 bases align to TRBD1. The end of the DNA fits TRBJ2-7 better, so the J call may be wrong. This CDR3 has 15 residues. Germline assignment: CDR1 SEHNR and CDR2 FQNEAQ (reference sequence). CDR3 protein: CASSLAGTGLSEQYF. Here the CDR3 DNA reads TGTGCCAGCAGCCTAGCTGGGACAGGGCTTTCCGAGCAGTACTTC.